This T cell receptor (beta chain) was observed in a study of glioma-infiltrating T cells. General observations from the study: Non-neoplastic patients had below-expected tissue-blood divergence, while all gliomas exceeded expectation. Only very few CDR3 sequences appeared in both tissue and blood.

This clonotype was recorded only once. No antigen is known for it. A much larger clone is a single base away; this may be a read error. The iRepertoire nested amplicon-rescue multiplex PCR amplified TCR alpha and beta CDR3s from RNA. Input was roughly 100-450 ng of tissue mRNA or PBMC total RNA. MiXCR, applied by TCRdb to the multiplex PCR reads, yields one record per CDR3 protein. The table has 100,000 to 150,000 distinct CDR3 sequences, 20% to 25% seen once. Germline CDR1 reads SNHLY; CDR2 reads FYNNEI. This CDR3 contains 13 residues. The receptor was derived from a human donor with low-grade glioma or glioblastoma, undergoing nonglioma brain surgery, or in good health (not recorded which). Sequencing input: glioma tissue, nonneoplastic brain tissue, or PBMCs (not recorded which). The chain carries TRBV2 and TRBJ2-7; 9 bases are shared with TRBD2. The CDR3 DNA is TGTGCCGGCAATAGCGGGAGTACGTACGGGCAGTACTTC. As protein: CAGNSGSTYGQYF.